The source of this TCR beta chain is a study of Ad26.COV2.S vaccination and SARS-CoV-2 variants. Across the whole study: Dosing was one shot or two shots 56 days apart. Study observations and caveats: Placebo recipients trailed vaccine recipients in spike-specific TCR breadth.

This CDR3 region has 17 residues. CDR1 and CDR2 (germline): LGHDT, YNNKEL (reference sequence). J lost 8 bases, V lost 1 base, and 14 bases had no gene match. Treatment noted: around 19 received Ad26.COV2.S at low or high dose, single or two shots; about 5 received placebo; per-sample allocation not given. All samples were drawn on day 63, counting from the first vaccine or placebo injection. Measured with immunoSEQ multiplex PCR; TCRdb has only the in-frame clones, and not every one. Here the sample spans approximately 480,000 clones, 70% to 90% being singletons. Note on this clone: The antigen remains undetermined.

The specimen comprised peripheral blood, sampled in a trial of Ad26.COV2.S vaccine versus placebo. The J gene is TRBJ2-1, the V gene TRBV3-1 (or the pseudogene TRBV3-2), with 7 nucleotides matching TRBD2. The sequence came from a person aged 18 to 65 who received the Ad26.COV2.S COVID-19 vaccine or a placebo. CDR3 DNA: TGTGCCAGCAGCCAAGTCGCCCGGGACTACAGAGGGGATGAGCAGTTCTTC. Translated: CASSQVARDYRGDEQFF.